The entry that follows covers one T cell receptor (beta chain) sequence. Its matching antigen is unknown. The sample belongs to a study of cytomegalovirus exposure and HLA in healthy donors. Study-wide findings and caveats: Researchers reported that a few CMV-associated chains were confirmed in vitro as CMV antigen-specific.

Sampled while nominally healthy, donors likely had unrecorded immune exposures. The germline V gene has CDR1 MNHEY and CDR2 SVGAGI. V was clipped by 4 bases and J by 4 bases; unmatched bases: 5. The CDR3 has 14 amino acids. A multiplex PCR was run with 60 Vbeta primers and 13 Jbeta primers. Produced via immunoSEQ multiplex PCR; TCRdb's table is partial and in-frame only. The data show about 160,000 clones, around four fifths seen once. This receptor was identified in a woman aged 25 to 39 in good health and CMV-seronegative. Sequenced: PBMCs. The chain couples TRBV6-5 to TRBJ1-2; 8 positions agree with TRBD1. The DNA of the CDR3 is TGTGCCAGCAGTTCCAATACAGGGGGCTATGGCTACACCTTC. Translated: CASSSNTGGYGYTF.